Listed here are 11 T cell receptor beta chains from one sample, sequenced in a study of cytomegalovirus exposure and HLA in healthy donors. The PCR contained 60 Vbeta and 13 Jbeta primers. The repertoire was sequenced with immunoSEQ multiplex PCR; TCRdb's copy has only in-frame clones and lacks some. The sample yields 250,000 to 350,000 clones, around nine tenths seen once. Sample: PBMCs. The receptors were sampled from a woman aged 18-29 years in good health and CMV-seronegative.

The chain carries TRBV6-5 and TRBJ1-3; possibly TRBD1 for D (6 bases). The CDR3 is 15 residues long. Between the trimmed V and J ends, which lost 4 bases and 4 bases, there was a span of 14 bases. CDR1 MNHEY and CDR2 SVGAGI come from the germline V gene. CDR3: CASSSTGQRGNTIYF. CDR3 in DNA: TGTGCCAGCAGTTCTACAGGACAGAGGGGAAACACCATATATTTT.

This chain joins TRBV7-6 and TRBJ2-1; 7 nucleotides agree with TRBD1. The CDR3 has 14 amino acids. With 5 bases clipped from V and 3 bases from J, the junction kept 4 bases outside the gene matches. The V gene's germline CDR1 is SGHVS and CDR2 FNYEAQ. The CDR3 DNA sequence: TGTGCCAGCAGCCTCCGGGACAGCTACAATGAGCAGTTCTTC. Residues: CASSLRDSYNEQFF.

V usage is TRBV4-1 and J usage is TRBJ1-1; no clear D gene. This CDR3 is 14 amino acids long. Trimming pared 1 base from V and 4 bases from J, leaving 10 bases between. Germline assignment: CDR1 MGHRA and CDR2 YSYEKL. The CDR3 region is CASSQASAGTEAFF. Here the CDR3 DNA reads TGCGCCAGCAGCCAAGCCAGTGCGGGCACTGAAGCTTTCTTT.

The CDR3 region is CASSLAMAQETQYF. CDR3 nucleotides: TGCGCCAGCAGCTTGGCCATGGCCCAAGAGACCCAGTACTTC. The V call is TRBV5-1, the J call TRBJ2-5; unclear D gene. Between the trimmed V and J ends, which lost 0 bases and 1 base, there was a span of 7 bases. Germline V gene data show CDR1 as SGHRS and CDR2 as YFSETQ. This CDR3 has 14 residues.

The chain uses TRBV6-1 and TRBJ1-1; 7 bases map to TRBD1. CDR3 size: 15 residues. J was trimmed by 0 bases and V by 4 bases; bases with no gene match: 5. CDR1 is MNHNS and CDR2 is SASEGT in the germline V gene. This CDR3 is CASSVLDRMNTEAFF. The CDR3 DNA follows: TGTGCCAGCAGTGTTCTGGACAGGATGAACACTGAAGCTTTCTTT.

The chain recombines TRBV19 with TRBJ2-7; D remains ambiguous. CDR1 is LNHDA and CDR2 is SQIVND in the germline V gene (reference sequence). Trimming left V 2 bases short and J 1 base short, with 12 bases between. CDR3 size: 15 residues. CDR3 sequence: CASSIRPGPSYEQYF. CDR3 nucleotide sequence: TGTGCCAGTAGTATACGTCCGGGTCCATCCTACGAGCAGTACTTC. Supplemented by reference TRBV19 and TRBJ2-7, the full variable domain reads DGGITQSPKYLFRKEGQNVTLSCEQNLNHDAMYWYRQDPGQGLRLIYYSQIVNDFQKGDIAEGYSVSREKKESFPLTVTSAQKNPTAFYLCASSIRPGPSYEQYFGPGTRLTVT.

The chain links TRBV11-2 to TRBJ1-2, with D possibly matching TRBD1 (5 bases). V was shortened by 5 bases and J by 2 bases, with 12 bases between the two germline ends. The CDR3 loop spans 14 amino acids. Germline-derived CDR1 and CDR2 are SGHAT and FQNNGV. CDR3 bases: TGTGCCAGCAGCCTTGGGGCAGCCAACTATGGCTACACCTTC. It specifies CASSLGAANYGYTF.

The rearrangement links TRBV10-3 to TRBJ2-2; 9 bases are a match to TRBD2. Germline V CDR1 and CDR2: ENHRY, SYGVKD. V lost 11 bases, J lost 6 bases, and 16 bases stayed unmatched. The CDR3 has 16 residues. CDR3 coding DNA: TGTGCCTCCGGCGGCGGGGGGGCGGGAGTCTCCGGGGAGCTGTTTTTT. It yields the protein CASGGGGAGVSGELFF.

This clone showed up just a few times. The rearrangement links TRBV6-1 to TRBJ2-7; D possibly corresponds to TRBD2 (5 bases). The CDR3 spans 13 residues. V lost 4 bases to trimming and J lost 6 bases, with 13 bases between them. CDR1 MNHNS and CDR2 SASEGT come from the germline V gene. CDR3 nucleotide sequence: TGTGCCAGCAGTGCAGAGGGCCGACTCGAGCAGTACTTC. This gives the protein CASSAEGRLEQYF.

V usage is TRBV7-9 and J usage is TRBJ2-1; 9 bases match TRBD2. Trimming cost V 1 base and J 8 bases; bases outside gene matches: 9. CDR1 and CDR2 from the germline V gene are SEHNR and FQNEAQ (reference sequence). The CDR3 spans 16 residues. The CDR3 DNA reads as TGTGCCAGCAGCTTAGATGCGGGGGGGCTGTCGGATGAGCAGTTCTTC. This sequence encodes CASSLDAGGLSDEQFF.

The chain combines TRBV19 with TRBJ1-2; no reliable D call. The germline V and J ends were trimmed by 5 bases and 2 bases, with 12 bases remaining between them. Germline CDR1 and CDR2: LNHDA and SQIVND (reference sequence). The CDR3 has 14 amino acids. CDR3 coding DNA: TGTGCCAGTAGTGAAAGGACTTCAAACTATGGCTACACCTTC. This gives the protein CASSERTSNYGYTF.